This record looks at one TCR beta chain sequence and its context. Its antigen is not identified. The data stem from a study of graft-versus-host responses after intestinal transplantation. Study information: The recipients all started with anti-thymocyte globulin induction and then took tacrolimus and steroids for 2 to 4 years.

The data were produced by immunoSEQ multiplex PCR, yet TCRdb's version contains in-frame clones alone and is incomplete. The sample contains around 110,000 clones, over 75% of which appear only once. Findings of the study overall: Recipient marrow harbored GvH clones, some of which surfaced first in ileum or blood. Early post-transplant falls in HvG clones accompanied the peak levels of circulating GvH clones.

CDR3 length equals 16 residues. Trimming cost V 0 bases and J 6 bases; bases outside gene matches: 7. CDR1 and CDR2 from the germline V gene are SGHDT and YYEEEE. The V gene is TRBV5-6, the J gene TRBJ2-2; the match to TRBD1 covers 8 bases. The source material was unstimulated CD4+ T cells sorted from spleen or lymph node cells, sampled before intestinal transplant. The source of this sequence is a human donor who received an intestinal transplant. The CDR3 here is CASSLVAGGAPGELFF. Here the CDR3 DNA reads TGTGCCAGCAGCTTGGTTGCAGGGGGCGCCCCCGGGGAGCTGTTTTTT.